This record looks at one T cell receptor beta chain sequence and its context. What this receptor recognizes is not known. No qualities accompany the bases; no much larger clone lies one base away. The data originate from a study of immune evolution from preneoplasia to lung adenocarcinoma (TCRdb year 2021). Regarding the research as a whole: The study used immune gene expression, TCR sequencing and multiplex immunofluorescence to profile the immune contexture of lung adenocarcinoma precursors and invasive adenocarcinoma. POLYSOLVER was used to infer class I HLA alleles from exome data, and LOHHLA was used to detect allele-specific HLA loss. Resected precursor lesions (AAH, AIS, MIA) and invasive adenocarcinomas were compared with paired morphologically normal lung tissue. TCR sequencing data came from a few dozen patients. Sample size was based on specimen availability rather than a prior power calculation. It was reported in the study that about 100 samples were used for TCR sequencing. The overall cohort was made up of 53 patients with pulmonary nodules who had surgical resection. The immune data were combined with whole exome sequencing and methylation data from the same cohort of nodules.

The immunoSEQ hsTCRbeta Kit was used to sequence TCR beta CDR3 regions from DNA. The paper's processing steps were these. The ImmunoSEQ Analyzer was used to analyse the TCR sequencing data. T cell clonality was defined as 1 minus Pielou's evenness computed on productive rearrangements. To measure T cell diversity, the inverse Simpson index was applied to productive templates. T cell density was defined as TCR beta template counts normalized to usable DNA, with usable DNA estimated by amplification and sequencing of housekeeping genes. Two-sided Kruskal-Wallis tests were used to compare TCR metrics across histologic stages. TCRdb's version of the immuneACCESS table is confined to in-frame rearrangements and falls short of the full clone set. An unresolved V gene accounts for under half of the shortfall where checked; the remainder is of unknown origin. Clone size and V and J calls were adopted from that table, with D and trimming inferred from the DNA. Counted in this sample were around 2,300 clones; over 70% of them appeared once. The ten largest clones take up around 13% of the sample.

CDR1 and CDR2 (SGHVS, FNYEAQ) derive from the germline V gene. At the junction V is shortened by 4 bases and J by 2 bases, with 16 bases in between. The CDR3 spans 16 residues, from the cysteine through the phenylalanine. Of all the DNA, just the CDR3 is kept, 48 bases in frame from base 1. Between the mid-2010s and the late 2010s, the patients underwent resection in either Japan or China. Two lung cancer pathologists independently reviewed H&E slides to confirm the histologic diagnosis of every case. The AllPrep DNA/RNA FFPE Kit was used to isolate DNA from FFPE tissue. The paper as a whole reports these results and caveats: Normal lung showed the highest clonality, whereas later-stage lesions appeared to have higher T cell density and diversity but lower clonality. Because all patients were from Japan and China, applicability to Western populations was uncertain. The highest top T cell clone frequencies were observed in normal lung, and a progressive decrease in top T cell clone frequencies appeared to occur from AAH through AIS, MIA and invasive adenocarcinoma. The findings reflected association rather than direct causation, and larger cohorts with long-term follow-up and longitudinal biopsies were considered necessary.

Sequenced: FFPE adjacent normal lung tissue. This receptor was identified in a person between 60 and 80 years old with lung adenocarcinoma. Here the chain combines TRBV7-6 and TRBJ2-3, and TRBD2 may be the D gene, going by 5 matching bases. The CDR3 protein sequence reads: CASSSSWTDLTDTQYF. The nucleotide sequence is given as TGTGCCAGCAGCTCCTCTTGGACTGACCTCACAGATACGCAGTATTTT.